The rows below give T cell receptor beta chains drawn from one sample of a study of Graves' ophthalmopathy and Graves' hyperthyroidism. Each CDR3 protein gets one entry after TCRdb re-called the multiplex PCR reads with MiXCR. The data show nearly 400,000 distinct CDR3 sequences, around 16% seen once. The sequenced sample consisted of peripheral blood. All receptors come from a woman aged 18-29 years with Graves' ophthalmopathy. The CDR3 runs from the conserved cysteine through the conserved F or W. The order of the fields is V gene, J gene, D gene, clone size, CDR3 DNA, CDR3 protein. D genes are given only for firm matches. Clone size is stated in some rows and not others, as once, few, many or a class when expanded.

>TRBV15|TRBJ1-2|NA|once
TGTGCCACCAGCAACCGAGGACGGCCTGAGGGCTACACCTTC
CATSNRGRPEGYTF
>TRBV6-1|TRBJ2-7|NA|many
TGTGCCAGCAGTCCTGACAGGAACGAGCAGTACTTC
CASSPDRNEQYF
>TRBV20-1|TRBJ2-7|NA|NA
TGCAGTGCTAGTAATGTCAGGGACACCTACGAGCAGTACTTC
CSASNVRDTYEQYF
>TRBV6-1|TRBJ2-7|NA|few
TGTGCCAGCAGTCCTACGACTACCTACGAGCAGTACTTC
CASSPTTTYEQYF
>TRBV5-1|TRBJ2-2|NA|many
TGCGCCAGCAGCTTGTCCCACAAAAGGGCGAACACCGGGGAGCTGTTTTTT
CASSLSHKRANTGELFF
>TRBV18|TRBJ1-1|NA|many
TGTGCCAGCTCAAGCCTCGGGAAGGGAAAGGCTTTCTTT
CASSSLGKGKAFF
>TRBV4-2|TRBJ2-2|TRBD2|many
TGTGCCAGCAGCCAAGGACTAGCGGGGGGGCCGACCGGGGAGCTGTTTTTT
CASSQGLAGGPTGELFF
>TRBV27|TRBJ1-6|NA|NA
TGTGCCAGCAGTGACCTCCGATCGGCTAATTCACCCCTCCACTTT
CASSDLRSANSPLHF
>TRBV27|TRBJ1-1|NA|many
TGTGCCAGCAGTTTATCGGTGGGACGGAACACCGAAGCTTTCTTT
CASSLSVGRNTEAFF
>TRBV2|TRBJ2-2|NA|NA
TGTGCCAGTGGAAGGGAGAACACCGGGGAGCTGTTTTTT
CASGRENTGELFF
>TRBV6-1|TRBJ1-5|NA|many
TGTGCCAGCCGGAATAGCAATCAGCCCCAGCATTTT
CASRNSNQPQHF
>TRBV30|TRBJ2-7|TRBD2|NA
TGTGCCTGGAGTGATTTAGCGGGGTATGAATACGAGCAGTACTTC
CAWSDLAGYEYEQYF
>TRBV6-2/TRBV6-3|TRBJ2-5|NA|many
TGTGCCAGCAGTTTGTCAGGGACGGGAGTAGAGACCCAGTACTTC
CASSLSGTGVETQYF
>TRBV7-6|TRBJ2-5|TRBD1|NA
TGTGCCAGCAGGGGGGGACAGGCGTCTGGATCCCAGTACTTC
CASRGGQASGSQYF
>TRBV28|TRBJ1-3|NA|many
TGTGCCAGCAGTGGAAGGTTACCTGGAAGCACCATATATTTT
CASSGRLPGSTIYF
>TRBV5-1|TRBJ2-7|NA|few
TGCGCCAGCAGAGAGGGAGCGTCCTACGAGCAGTACTTC
CASREGASYEQYF
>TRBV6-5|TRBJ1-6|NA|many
TGTGCCAGCAGTTACCGGGACGGATCTGCTTCACCCCTCCACTTT
CASSYRDGSASPLHF
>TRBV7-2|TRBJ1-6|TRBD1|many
TGTGCCAGCAGCTTAGACAGCGACAGGGGTATTTCACCCCTCCACTTT
CASSLDSDRGISPLHF
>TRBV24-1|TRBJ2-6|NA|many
TGTGCCACCAGTGACCCACAAGGCTCTGGGGCCAACGTCCTGACTTTC
CATSDPQGSGANVLTF
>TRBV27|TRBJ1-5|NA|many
TGTGCCAGCAGTTTACCCCGCAATCAGCCCCAGCATTTT
CASSLPRNQPQHF
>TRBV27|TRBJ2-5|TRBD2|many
TGTGCCAGCAGTTGGACTAGCGGGAGGGCAGAGACCCAGTACTTC
CASSWTSGRAETQYF
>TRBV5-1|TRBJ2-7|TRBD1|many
TGCGCCAGCAGCTTGCGGGGACAGGGGTTGTATGAGCAGTACTTC
CASSLRGQGLYEQYF
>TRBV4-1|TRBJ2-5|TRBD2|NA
TGCGCCAGCAGCCAAGAAGGGTTACTAGCGGGAGTGCAAGAGACCCAGTACTTC
CASSQEGLLAGVQETQYF
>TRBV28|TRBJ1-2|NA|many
TGTGCCAGCAGCTTGGGGGGATCTGGCTACACCTTC
CASSLGGSGYTF
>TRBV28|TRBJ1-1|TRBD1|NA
TGTGCCAGCAGTTGGGACAGGGGGATCGGGGCTTTCTTT
CASSWDRGIGAFF
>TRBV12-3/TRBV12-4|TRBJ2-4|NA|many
TGTGCCAGCAGATGGAGAGAGCAAAACATTCAGTACTTC
CASRWREQNIQYF
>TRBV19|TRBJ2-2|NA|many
TGTGCCAGTAGTATCTCAGGGGGGTCCGGGGAGCTGTTTTTT
CASSISGGSGELFF
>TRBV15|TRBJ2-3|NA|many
TGTGCCACCAGACCGGCCGGGGTGGTAGTTACAGATACGCAGTATTTT
CATRPAGVVVTDTQYF
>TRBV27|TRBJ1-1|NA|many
TGTGCCAGCAACTCAGGATGGAACACTGAAGCTTTCTTT
CASNSGWNTEAFF
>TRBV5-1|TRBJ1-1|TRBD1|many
TGCGCCAGCAGCCCTGGGACAGAGACTGAAGCTTTCTTT
CASSPGTETEAFF
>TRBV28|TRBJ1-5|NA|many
TGTGCCAGCAGTTTTGGGGGCGGAAGCAATCAGCCCCAGCATTTT
CASSFGGGSNQPQHF
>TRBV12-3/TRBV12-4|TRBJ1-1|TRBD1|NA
TGTGCCAGCAGCGTTTGGGGACAGGGGGGTACTGAAGCTTTCTTT
CASSVWGQGGTEAFF
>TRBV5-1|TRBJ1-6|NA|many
TGCGCCAGCAGCTTGCACCACGGGGGCACCAATTCACCCCTCCACTTT
CASSLHHGGTNSPLHF
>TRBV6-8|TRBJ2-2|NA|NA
TGTGCCAGCAGTTGCTTGGGGGGAAAAGCGAACACCGGGGAGCTGTTTTTT
CASSCLGGKANTGELFF
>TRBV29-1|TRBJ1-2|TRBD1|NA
TGCAGCGTTGTACCTCCAGGGGGCTATGGCTACACCTTC
CSVVPPGGYGYTF
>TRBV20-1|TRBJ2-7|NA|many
TGCAGTGCTAGAGGGTTACCTACGAGTGGGAAACGCCACGAGCAGTACTTC
CSARGLPTSGKRHEQYF
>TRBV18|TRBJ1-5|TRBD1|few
TGTGCCAGCTCACCCTATGCTTTGGGACAGAATAGCAATCAGCCCCAGCATTTT
CASSPYALGQNSNQPQHF
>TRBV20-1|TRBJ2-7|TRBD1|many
TGCAGTGCTTTAGGGGACAGCGTATACGAGCAGTACTTC
CSALGDSVYEQYF
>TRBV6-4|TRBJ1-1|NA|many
TGTGCCAGCAGTGACCGTGGGCCCAACCAAGCTTTCTTT
CASSDRGPNQAFF
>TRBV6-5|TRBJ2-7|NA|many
TGTGCCAGCAGTTCGAGGGTGCCCTACGAGCAGTACTTC
CASSSRVPYEQYF
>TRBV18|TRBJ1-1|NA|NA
TGTGCCAGCTCACCATTGACAGGAGGATCTATGAACACTGAAGCTTTCTTT
CASSPLTGGSMNTEAFF
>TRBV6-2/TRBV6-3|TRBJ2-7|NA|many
TGTGCCAGCAGGCTTCACCCGGGACCGCCATCCTACGAGCAGTACTTC
CASRLHPGPPSYEQYF
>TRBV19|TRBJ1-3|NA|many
TGTGCCAGTAGTATAACAGGACAGCGAGGAAACACCATATATTTT
CASSITGQRGNTIYF
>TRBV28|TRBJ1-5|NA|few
TGTGCCAGCAGTTTCGTAGGGGCCCTGGGCAATCAGCCCCAGCATTTT
CASSFVGALGNQPQHF
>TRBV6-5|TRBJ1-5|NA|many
TGTGCCAGCATTAGCGTGGATCAGCCCCAGCATTTT
CASISVDQPQHF